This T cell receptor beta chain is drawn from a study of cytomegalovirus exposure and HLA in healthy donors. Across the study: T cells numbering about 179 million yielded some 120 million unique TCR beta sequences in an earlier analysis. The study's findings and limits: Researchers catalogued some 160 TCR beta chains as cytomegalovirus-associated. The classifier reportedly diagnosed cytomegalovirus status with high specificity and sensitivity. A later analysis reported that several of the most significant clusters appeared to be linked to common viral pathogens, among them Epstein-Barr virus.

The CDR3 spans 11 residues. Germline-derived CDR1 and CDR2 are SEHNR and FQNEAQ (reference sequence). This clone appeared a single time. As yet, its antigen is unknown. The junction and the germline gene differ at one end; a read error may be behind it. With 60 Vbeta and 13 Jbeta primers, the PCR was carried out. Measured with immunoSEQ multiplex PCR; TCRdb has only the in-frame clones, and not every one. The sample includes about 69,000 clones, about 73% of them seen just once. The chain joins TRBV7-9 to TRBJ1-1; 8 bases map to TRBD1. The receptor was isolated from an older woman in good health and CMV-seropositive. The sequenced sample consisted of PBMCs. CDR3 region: CSSSSGQGAFF. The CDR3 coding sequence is TGTTCCAGCAGCTCCGGACAGGGAGCTTTCTTT.